Below, 8 T cell receptor beta chains from the same sample are listed, as sequenced in a study of cytomegalovirus exposure and HLA in healthy donors. PCR used 60 Vbeta primers and 13 Jbeta primers. Sequenced by immunoSEQ multiplex PCR; TCRdb stores in-frame clones only, minus some. The sample has about 190,000 clones; more than 75% are singletons. Material: PBMCs. Source of these receptors: a man aged 30 to 39 in good health and CMV-seronegative.

This chain uses TRBV2 with TRBJ1-2; 10 nucleotides line up with TRBD1. The ends lost 6 bases at V and 5 bases at J; junction bases unmatched: 9. This CDR3 region has 15 residues. The germline V gene encodes CDR1 SNHLY and CDR2 FYNNEI. The CDR3 sequence is CASRAGQGMGYGYTF. The CDR3 region has the DNA TGTGCCAGCAGGGCGGGACAGGGGATGGGATATGGCTACACCTTC.

The rearrangement joins TRBV19 to TRBJ2-1, with 7 bases fitting TRBD1. V lost 4 bases and J lost 9; bases outside the gene matches: 6. CDR3 length: 13 residues. The V gene's germline CDR1 is LNHDA and CDR2 SQIVND (reference sequence). For the CDR3, the DNA is TGTGCCAGTAGTACCGGGACAGTGGCTGAGCAGTTCTTC. This sequence encodes CASSTGTVAEQFF.

This chain uses TRBV7-2 with TRBJ2-2; D may be TRBD1 (5 bases). The V gene's germline CDR1 is SGHTA and CDR2 FQGNSA. V was cut by 0 bases and J by 2 bases, with 13 bases left in between. The length of the CDR3 is 17 residues. In nucleotides, the CDR3 is TGTGCCAGCAGCTTAGCGCCCGCGACAGCAAACACCGGGGAGCTGTTTTTT. Its translation is CASSLAPATANTGELFF.

V gene TRBV5-1 combines with J gene TRBJ1-1, with D tentatively TRBD1 (5 bases). From germline, CDR1 is SGHRS and CDR2 YFSETQ. The ends were cut back, 0 bases at V and 4 bases at J, with 7 bases in the middle. This CDR3 comprises 13 residues. The CDR3 sequence is CASSLAGVTEAFF. In DNA, the CDR3 is TGCGCCAGCAGCTTGGCGGGGGTCACTGAAGCTTTCTTT.

The chain is built from TRBV9 and TRBJ2-1, with D perhaps matching TRBD2 (6 bases). The germline V and J ends were trimmed by 6 bases and 1 base, with 17 bases remaining between them. CDR3 length: 16 residues. The V gene's germline CDR1 is SGDLS and CDR2 YYNGEE. CDR3 amino acids: CASTSESGRSYNEQFF. The DNA of the CDR3 is TGTGCCAGCACATCAGAGTCAGGGAGGTCCTACAATGAGCAGTTCTTC.

The chain links TRBV27 to TRBJ2-5; TRBD2 is a possible D gene (6 bases). The better agreement between TRBJ2-7 and the DNA end casts doubt on the J call. CDR1 and CDR2 from the germline V gene are MNHEY and SMNVEV (reference sequence). This CDR3 comprises 13 residues. CDR3 nucleotide sequence: TGTGCCAGCAGTTCTAGCGAGGGGTACGAGCAGTACTTC. It specifies CASSSSEGYEQYF.

The chain joins TRBV2 to TRBJ2-2; TRBD2 is a possible D gene (6 bases). V was trimmed by 1 base and J by 2 bases, leaving 14 bases between them. The CDR3 length is 17 residues. CDR1 and CDR2 from the germline V gene are SNHLY and FYNNEI. CDR3 residues: CASSEGGLATNTGELFF. DNA of the CDR3: TGTGCCAGCAGTGAAGGAGGGCTAGCGACTAACACCGGGGAGCTGTTTTTT.

There are a few counts of this clone. This chain uses TRBV6-5 with TRBJ1-3, with D possibly matching TRBD1 (5 bases). The V and J ends lost 6 bases and 0 bases respectively, with 9 bases between them. CDR1 MNHEY and CDR2 SVGAGI come from the germline V gene. The CDR3 is 14 amino acids. The CDR3 DNA reads TGTGCCAGCAGGGCCCAGGGCTCTGGAAACACCATATATTTT. Translated, it gives CASRAQGSGNTIYF.